The source of this T cell receptor (beta chain) is a study of CD8+CD57+ T cells in acquired aplastic anemia. Study information: CD4+ cell libraries from healthy donors averaged around 9.8 million reads. General study results and limits: CD8+ Simpson's diversity in patients was not significantly different from that in controls. The study identified roughly 29 CD8+ CDR3 sequences shared by patients and controls.

In this sample, this clonotype turned up many times. The target antigen is unknown. Profiling of TCR beta VDJ combinations and CDR3 sequences used genomic DNA as template. MiXCR, applied by TCRdb to the reads, yields one record per CDR3 protein. The sample includes a few hundred thousand distinct CDR3 sequences, 34% of them seen just once. Trimming took off 5 bases at V and 7 bases at J, with 16 bases between the two ends. The germline CDR1 and CDR2 sequences are SGHDT and YYEEEE. The CDR3 length is 15 residues. The receptor comes from a human donor in good health, serving as a control. The sample comprised sorted CD4+, CD8+, or CD8+CD57+ T cells (not recorded which) from PBMCs. The chain combines TRBV5-6 with TRBJ1-6; maybe TRBD1 (5 bases). The CDR3 sequence: CASSLEGATNSPLHF. The CDR3 DNA reads TGTGCCAGCAGTCTGGAAGGGGCAACCAATTCACCCCTCCACTTT.